The rows below give T cell receptor beta chains drawn from one sample of a study of blood T cell repertoires in COVID-19. Profiled with immunoSEQ multiplex PCR; TCRdb holds only in-frame clones, not every one. The data contain 70,000 or so clones, approximately 80% of them singletons. Sample: peripheral blood. All receptors derive from a woman aged 80 or older with acute or convalescent COVID-19. Each CDR3 is given with its conserved first and last residue. The D gene is left open where the match is weak. Part of the rows lack a size; the others show once, few, many or a class for expanded clones.

CDR3 protein,CDR3 DNA,clone size,V gene,J gene,D gene
CASSGTSGGIFQETQYF,TGTGCCAGCAGCGGGACTAGCGGGGGGATTTTCCAAGAGACCCAGTACTTC,few,TRBV2,TRBJ2-5,TRBD2
CASSLPVGTEAFF,TGTGCCAGCAGTTTACCCGTAGGGACAGAAGCTTTCTTT,.,TRBV28,TRBJ1-1,.
CASSLQQGTGGYTF,TGTGCCAGCAGTCTCCAACAGGGAACTGGAGGCTACACCTTC,.,TRBV27,TRBJ1-2,.
CASSLAWTADQPQHF,TGTGCCAGCAGCTTAGCGTGGACAGCCGATCAGCCCCAGCATTTT,.,TRBV7-2,TRBJ1-5,.
CASSLATHYGYTF,TGTGCCAGCAGTTTGGCAACGCACTATGGCTACACCTTC,.,TRBV6-5,TRBJ1-2,.
CASRPRGGRVGTQYF,TGTGCCAGCAGACCTCGGGGGGGGCGCGTGGGGACCCAGTACTTC,.,TRBV6-5,TRBJ2-5,TRBD2
CASSAPLAATTDTQYF,TGTGCCAGCAGTGCGCCACTAGCGGCTACCACAGATACGCAGTATTTT,.,TRBV6-1,TRBJ2-3,TRBD2
CSVVRTGGFSYEQYF,TGCAGCGTTGTAAGGACAGGGGGCTTCTCCTACGAGCAGTACTTC,few,TRBV29-1,TRBJ2-7,TRBD1
CAISRQLMNTEAFF,TGTGCCATCAGTAGACAGCTGATGAACACTGAAGCTTTCTTT,.,TRBV10-3,TRBJ1-1,.
CASSWGQNTEAFF,TGCGCCAGCAGCTGGGGACAGAACACTGAAGCTTTCTTT,.,TRBV5-1,TRBJ1-1,.